Below are 31 T cell receptor beta chains sequenced from a single sample in a study of T cells expressing NK-cell markers. TCRdb re-analyzed the 5' RACE reads; it lists each CDR3 protein once, without DNA. The sample table includes some 390,000 distinct CDR3 sequences. Sequencing was done on a sample of blood T cells: a sorted CD56 or NKG2C T cell subset, CD4+ or CD8+ T cells, or bulk PBMC T cells (not recorded which). The source of these receptors is a woman between 45 and 60 years old in good health.

The V call is TRBV5-1, the J call TRBJ2-1; TCRdb reports TRBD2, a call that lacks DNA to check it against. From germline, CDR1 is SGHRS and CDR2 YFSETQ. The length of the CDR3 is 15 residues. The CDR3 loop is CASSLAAVVGNEQFF.

The V gene is TRBV7-9, the J gene TRBJ2-1; no DNA is available, so the TRBD1 call from TCRdb remains unchecked. CDR1 is SEHNR and CDR2 is FQNEAQ in the germline V gene (reference sequence). The CDR3 has 12 residues. The CDR3 protein is CASSNGGGRRFF.

The chain recombines TRBV7-8 with TRBJ2-7. The CDR3 loop spans 12 amino acids. In germline, CDR1 is SGHVS, CDR2 FQNEAQ. CDR3 protein: CASSLLRHEQYF.

This chain links TRBV14 with TRBJ2-5; TCRdb's D gene call, TRBD1, goes unchecked for lack of DNA. Germline loops: CDR1 SGHDN, CDR2 FVKESK. CDR3 length equals 13 residues. The CDR3 region is CASSSFPEVERYF.

The rearrangement links TRBV19 to TRBJ2-7; TCRdb returns TRBD1, unconfirmable since there is no DNA. There are 14 residues in the CDR3. The germline V gene encodes CDR1 LNHDA and CDR2 SQIVND (reference sequence). CDR3 sequence reads: CASSSAQGGGEQYF.

The chain combines TRBV19 with TRBJ2-1; the TCRdb call, TRBD1, lacks DNA for checking. There are 15 residues in the CDR3. Germline V gene lookup returns CDR1 LNHDA and CDR2 SQIVND (reference sequence). The CDR3 region is CASSIVGQGYNEQFF.

The chain has TRBV11-2 and TRBJ2-7. CDR1 SGHAT and CDR2 FQNNGV come from the germline V gene. The CDR3 extends over 14 amino acids. CDR3 sequence reads: CASSLDRLTGEQYF.

The genes are TRBV20-1 and TRBJ2-7. The CDR3 is 13 residues long. Germline lookup yields CDR1 DFQATT and CDR2 SNEGSKA (reference sequence). The CDR3 sequence is CSARSRSSYEQYF.

CDR3 loop: CASVRSWGTDTQYF. V and J are TRBV7-2 and TRBJ2-3. Germline CDR1 SGHTA, CDR2 FQGNSA. The CDR3 loop spans 14 amino acids.

The chain couples TRBV6-1 to TRBJ1-2. CDR3 length: 13 amino acids. Germline V gene sequence: CDR1 MNHNS, CDR2 SASEGT. The CDR3 loop reads CASSERVLYGYTF.

The V gene is TRBV6-5, the J gene TRBJ2-1; TCRdb's D gene call, TRBD1, goes unchecked for lack of DNA. The CDR3 has 17 residues. The germline V gene has CDR1 MNHEY and CDR2 SVGAGI. CDR3 sequence: CASSYRIPGQGVGEQFF.

The chain recombines TRBV25-1 with TRBJ2-7; TCRdb indicates TRBD1, and absent DNA this call remains unverified. The CDR3 has 14 amino acids. Germline CDR1 is MGHDK and CDR2 is SYGVNS. The CDR3 region is CASTPSERIYEQYF.

V is TRBV2 and J is TRBJ1-5; TCRdb gives TRBD1 as the D gene, but with no DNA this cannot be confirmed. The CDR3 extends over 15 amino acids. Germline lookup yields CDR1 SNHLY and CDR2 FYNNEI. The CDR3 here is CASSEWGQGYQPQHF. Looking up the rest from reference TRBV2 and TRBJ1-5 gives the full variable domain: EPEVTQTPSHQVTQMGQEVILRCVPISNHLYFYWYRQILGQKVEFLVSFYNNEISEKSEIFDDQFSVERPDGSNFTLKIRSTKLEDSAMYFCASSEWGQGYQPQHFGDGTRLSIL.

The chain has TRBV6-6 and TRBJ1-4; TCRdb lists TRBD1, though no DNA is available to test this call. Germline V gene lookup returns CDR1 MNHNY and CDR2 SVGAGI (reference sequence). The CDR3 covers 12 residues. CDR3 amino acids: CASRQGAGKLFF.

V usage is TRBV12-3 or TRBV12-4 and J usage is TRBJ2-1; no DNA is available, so the TRBD1 call from TCRdb remains unchecked. This CDR3 has 15 residues. CDR3 amino acids: CASSLTARSYNEQFF.

The chain recombines TRBV12-3 or TRBV12-4 with TRBJ2-4. The CDR3 runs 13 residues. The CDR3 sequence is CASSLAGKNIQYF.

The rearrangement links TRBV10-2 to TRBJ1-6; as DNA is missing, the TRBD1 call by TCRdb cannot be tested. CDR3 length equals 16 residues. Germline V gene data show CDR1 as WSHSY and CDR2 as SAAADI. The CDR3 region is CASTPFGQGVNSPLHF.

The gene calls are TRBV5-5 and TRBJ2-7; no DNA is available, so the TRBD1 call from TCRdb remains unchecked. The germline gives CDR1 SGHKS, CDR2 YYEKEE (reference sequence). The CDR3 runs 15 residues. The CDR3 is CASSLVEGGFYEQYF.

The chain combines TRBV3-1 with TRBJ2-1. Germline CDR1 reads LGHDT; CDR2 reads YNNKEL (reference sequence). The CDR3 has 16 amino acids. The CDR3 spells CASSQDSNLAYNEQFF.

V and J are TRBV18 and TRBJ2-5; TCRdb picks TRBD1, but there is no DNA to check that call. CDR3 length: 17 amino acids. CDR1 and CDR2 (germline): KGHSH, LQKENI. The CDR3 sequence: CASSSPEAWTGSETQYF.

This chain links TRBV12-3 or TRBV12-4 with TRBJ2-7. The CDR3 has 15 amino acids. CDR3 region: CASTQDPNPSYEQYF.

The gene calls are TRBV2 and TRBJ2-1; absent DNA, TCRdb's TRBD2 call cannot be checked. Germline-derived CDR1 and CDR2 are SNHLY and FYNNEI. The CDR3 length is 18 residues. The CDR3 protein is CASSEVLRLAGPNNEQFF.

The chain links TRBV27 to TRBJ2-7; the TRBD1 assignment by TCRdb is unverifiable without DNA. Germline CDR1 MNHEY, CDR2 SMNVEV (reference sequence). The CDR3 has 13 amino acids. The CDR3 here is CASGGQGPHEQYF.

The gene calls are TRBV4-1 and TRBJ1-1. Germline loops: CDR1 MGHRA, CDR2 YSYEKL. This CDR3 spans 12 amino acids. This CDR3 reads CASSQDREGAFF.

The J gene is TRBJ2-3, the V gene TRBV7-9; TCRdb gives TRBD2 as the D gene, but with no DNA this cannot be confirmed. CDR3 length: 15 residues. Looked up from germline, CDR1 is SEHNR and CDR2 is FQNEAQ (reference sequence). CDR3 residues: CASSPTGGNTDTQYF.

The chain joins TRBV29-1 to TRBJ1-2. From germline, CDR1 is SQVTM and CDR2 ANQGSEA. The CDR3 totals 12 residues. CDR3 loop: CSVEGGGVGYTF. The entire variable domain, with the rest obtained from reference TRBV29-1 and TRBJ1-2, is as follows: SAVISQKPSRDICQRGTSLTIQCQVDSQVTMMFWYRQQPGQSLTLIATANQGSEATYESGFVIDKFPISRPNLTFSTLTVSNMSPEDSSIYLCSVEGGGVGYTFGSGTRLTVV.

The chain carries TRBV29-1 and TRBJ1-5; TCRdb reports TRBD1, a call that lacks DNA to check it against. The CDR3 is made up of 14 amino acids. Germline assignment: CDR1 SQVTM and CDR2 ANQGSEA. CDR3 loop: CSVGGRGDYQPQHF. The full variable domain, completed using reference TRBV29-1 and TRBJ1-5, is SAVISQKPSRDICQRGTSLTIQCQVDSQVTMMFWYRQQPGQSLTLIATANQGSEATYESGFVIDKFPISRPNLTFSTLTVSNMSPEDSSIYLCSVGGRGDYQPQHFGDGTRLSIL.

The rearrangement links TRBV27 to TRBJ2-2. The CDR3 has 12 amino acids. Germline lookup yields CDR1 MNHEY and CDR2 SMNVEV (reference sequence). CDR3 loop: CASSPGYGELFF.

This rearrangement joins TRBV7-3 to TRBJ2-2; TCRdb outputs TRBD2, but without DNA this stays unchecked. Germline V lookup: CDR1 SGHTA, CDR2 FQGTGA. This CDR3 comprises 14 residues. CDR3 residues: CASSLRLATGELFF.

The rearrangement joins TRBV12-3 or TRBV12-4 to TRBJ2-7; the TRBD2 assignment by TCRdb is unverifiable without DNA. The length of the CDR3 is 15 residues. The chain's CDR3 is CASSSSGRPSYEQYF.

The genes are TRBV5-1 and TRBJ2-1; TCRdb proposes TRBD2, but this gene call is untestable without DNA. CDR1 is SGHRS and CDR2 is YFSETQ in the germline V gene. This CDR3 has 16 residues. CDR3 residues: CASSLVLAGANNEQFF.